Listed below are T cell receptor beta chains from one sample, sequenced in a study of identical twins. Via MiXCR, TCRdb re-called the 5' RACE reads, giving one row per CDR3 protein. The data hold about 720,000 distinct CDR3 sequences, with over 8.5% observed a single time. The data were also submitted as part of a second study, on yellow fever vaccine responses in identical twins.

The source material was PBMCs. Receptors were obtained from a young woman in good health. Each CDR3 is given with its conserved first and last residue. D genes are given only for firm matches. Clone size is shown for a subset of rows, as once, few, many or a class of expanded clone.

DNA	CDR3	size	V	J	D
TGCGCCAGCAGCCAAGATGCAGGTAGCAATCAGCCCCAGCATTTT	CASSQDAGSNQPQHF	many	TRBV4-3	TRBJ1-5	-
TGTGCCAGCAGCTCACCCCTTGGTTCGGCGGGTACAACTTACAATGAGCAGTTCTTC	CASSSPLGSAGTTYNEQFF	many	TRBV11-1	TRBJ2-1	-
TGTGCCAGCAGTCCCCAATACCTCTCCTACGAGCAGTACTTC	CASSPQYLSYEQYF	-	TRBV28	TRBJ2-7	-
TGTGCCACCAGCAGCGACCCGAACCCATCCTACGAGCAGTACTTC	CATSSDPNPSYEQYF	-	TRBV15	TRBJ2-7	-
TGTGCCAGCAGCGTAATACAGGGGAACACCGGGGAGCTGTTTTTT	CASSVIQGNTGELFF	many	TRBV9	TRBJ2-2	-
TGTGCCAGCAGCGTAGGACTAGCGGGAGGGCCGAGCTCCTACAATGAGCAGTTCTTC	CASSVGLAGGPSSYNEQFF	-	TRBV9	TRBJ2-1	TRBD2
TGTGCCAGCAGTTCACCCCGACAGGGGACCTACGAGCAGTACTTC	CASSSPRQGTYEQYF	few	TRBV6-5	TRBJ2-7	TRBD1
TGCGCCAGCAGCTTTGGTCCAGGGAACACTGAAGCTTTCTTT	CASSFGPGNTEAFF	-	TRBV5-1	TRBJ1-1	-
TGTGCTAGCAGCGATGTAAGCACAGATACGCAGTATTTT	CASSDVSTDTQYF	few	TRBV7-7	TRBJ2-3	-
TGTGCCAGCAATTACGAGACTAGCGGGAAGGGAGTGCAGTTCTTC	CASNYETSGKGVQFF	many	TRBV28	TRBJ2-1	TRBD2
TGTGCCAGCAGCGTCAGGGGCTCTGGGGCCAACGTCCTGACTTTC	CASSVRGSGANVLTF	-	TRBV2	TRBJ2-6	-
TGCGCCAGCAGCCCTGGGACAGGATGGAACACCGGGGAGCTGTTTTTT	CASSPGTGWNTGELFF	-	TRBV5-1	TRBJ2-2	TRBD1
TGTGCCAGCAGTTGGACTAGCGGGTGGGGCAATGAGCAGTTCTTC	CASSWTSGWGNEQFF	few	TRBV6-2/TRBV6-3	TRBJ2-1	TRBD2
TGTGCCAGCAGCTTGTGGCTAAACATTCAGTACTTC	CASSLWLNIQYF	-	TRBV5-6	TRBJ2-4	-
TGTGCCAGCAGCCTAGCGGGGGCGGTGGATACGCAGTATTTT	CASSLAGAVDTQYF	many	TRBV6-1	TRBJ2-3	TRBD2
TGTGCCAGCAGCGGCTCAGGGGGAAGCAATCAGCCCCAGCATTTT	CASSGSGGSNQPQHF	-	TRBV7-2	TRBJ1-5	TRBD1
TGTGCCAGCAGCTCCCTGACTAGCGGGAGAGCATATGAGCAGTTCTTC	CASSSLTSGRAYEQFF	-	TRBV7-2	TRBJ2-1	TRBD2